This is a list of T cell receptor beta chains from one sample in a study of blood T cell repertoires in COVID-19. The protocol was immunoSEQ multiplex PCR, while the TCRdb copy is restricted to in-frame clones and leaves out a portion. The sample comprises fewer than 300,000 clones, around 85% of which are singletons, and 0.87% rests with the top ten. The sample was peripheral blood. The receptors originated from a human donor with COVID-19, enrolled during active disease. The donor label of this sample is uncertain. The CDR3 runs from the conserved cysteine through the conserved F or W. A D gene is named only where the DNA matches it firmly. The size entry is marked missing in some rows and otherwise reads once, few, many or a size class.

j_call d_call v_call clone_size cdr3_nt cdr3_aa
TRBJ1-5 NA TRBV6-1 NA TGTGCCAGCAGTGATGGGCTGGCGGGACCGAGAGTCAATCAGCCCCAGCATTTT CASSDGLAGPRVNQPQHF
TRBJ1-4 TRBD1 TRBV30 NA TGTGCCTGGAGCGGGAGAGGGGGCAATGAAAAACTGTTTTTT CAWSGRGGNEKLFF
TRBJ2-7 TRBD2 TRBV12-5 NA TGTGCTAGTGGTTTGGCGGGGACTAGCGGCTACGAGCAGTACTTC CASGLAGTSGYEQYF
TRBJ1-2 NA TRBV19 NA TGTGCCAGTAGTATAGCCCCCGACAGATATGGCTACACCTTC CASSIAPDRYGYTF
TRBJ2-7 NA TRBV5-1 NA TGCGCCAGCAGCTTTGGGGAGCCCCGTTACGAGCAGTACTTC CASSFGEPRYEQYF
TRBJ2-2 TRBD1 TRBV19 NA TGTGCCACCCGACAGGGACAGGGGGCAACCGGGGAGCTGTTTTTT CATRQGQGATGELFF
TRBJ2-7 NA TRBV29-1 NA TGCAGCGTTGAAAGCGGGTCCTCCTACGAGCAGTACTTC CSVESGSSYEQYF
TRBJ2-1 TRBD2 TRBV2 NA TGTGCCAGCAGTGAAGGCCTAGCGGGAGGGGGTCTTGAGCAGTTCTTC CASSEGLAGGGLEQFF
TRBJ1-1 NA TRBV4-1 NA TGCGCCAGCAGCCGGGGAGGGCTAAACACTGAAGCTTTCTTT CASSRGGLNTEAFF
TRBJ1-2 NA TRBV15 once TGTGCCACCAGCAGAGATAAACAGGCCCTCTATGGCTACACCTTC CATSRDKQALYGYTF
TRBJ2-3 NA TRBV18 NA TGTGCCAGCTCATCTAGCACAGATACGCAGTATTTT CASSSSTDTQYF
TRBJ2-3 NA TRBV7-2 NA TGTGCCAGCAGCTTATATGCAGATACGCAGTATTTT CASSLYADTQYF
TRBJ2-3 NA TRBV7-9 NA TGTGCCAGCAGCTCACTAACTAGGACAGATACGCAGTATTTT CASSSLTRTDTQYF
TRBJ1-1 NA TRBV28 NA TGTGCCAGCAGTAAAACCTCAGGGAGGATGAACACTGAAGCTTTCTTT CASSKTSGRMNTEAFF
TRBJ1-5 TRBD1 TRBV25-1 NA TGTGCCAGCAGTGCCTCACCGGGACAGGGGTTTCAGCCCCAGCATTTT CASSASPGQGFQPQHF
TRBJ1-2 NA TRBV19 NA TGTGCCAGTAGTTCACAGGGCTGGATGGACTATGGCTACACCTTC CASSSQGWMDYGYTF
TRBJ1-1 NA TRBV28 once TGTGCCAGCAGCCCCGGGGGGAACACTGAAGCTTTCTTT CASSPGGNTEAFF
TRBJ2-7 TRBD2 TRBV28 NA TGTGCCAGCAAGCGGGAGGGCCTCCCCTCCTACGAGCAGTACTTC CASKREGLPSYEQYF
TRBJ1-2 NA TRBV28 few TGTGCCAGCAGTCCAATACAGGGTGGCTACACCTTC CASSPIQGGYTF
TRBJ2-7 TRBD2 TRBV19 NA TGTGCCAGTAGTATTACTGGGCGGGAGGGCTACGAGCAGTACTTC CASSITGREGYEQYF
TRBJ1-2 NA TRBV4-2 NA TGTGCCAGCAGCCAAGAGGGCGGGGGCCTCGATGGCTACACCTTC CASSQEGGGLDGYTF
TRBJ1-4 NA TRBV19 NA TGTGCCAGCTGCTACAGAAATGAAAAACTGTTTTTT CASCYRNEKLFF
TRBJ1-3 NA TRBV5-1 few TGCGCCAGCAGCTTGGCGGGAGTCTTACGGGGAAACACCATATATTTT CASSLAGVLRGNTIYF
TRBJ1-1 NA TRBV28 NA TGTGCCAGCAGGTCACCAGAACCTCGTGAAGCTTTCTTT CASRSPEPREAFF
TRBJ2-2 NA TRBV28 once TGTGCCAGCAGTTTATGGGGGACATTAAGCACCGGGGAGCTGTTTTTT CASSLWGTLSTGELFF
TRBJ2-5 TRBD2 TRBV9 NA TGTGCCAGCAGCGTACGGGGGAGGGAAGATCGGGAGACCCAGTACTTC CASSVRGREDRETQYF
TRBJ2-5 NA TRBV20-1 NA TGCAGTGTTTCAGGGCAAGAGACCCAGTACTTC CSVSGQETQYF
TRBJ2-3 NA TRBV6-5 NA TGTGCCAGCAAATCGGGGGTCACAGATACGCAGTATTTT CASKSGVTDTQYF
TRBJ2-5 NA TRBV5-6 NA TGTGCCAGCAGCCCTAACCCGGGGATACGGGAGACCCAGTACTTC CASSPNPGIRETQYF
TRBJ2-6 NA TRBV19 NA TGTGCCACGAACGAACCAGGGAACCCCTCGACTGGGGCCAACGTCCTGACTTTC CATNEPGNPSTGANVLTF
TRBJ1-2 TRBD1 TRBV27 NA TGTGCCAGCTCTTTTCAGGGGGTCTATGGCTACACCTTC CASSFQGVYGYTF
TRBJ2-2 NA TRBV7-6 NA TGTGCCAGCAGCACGAGGGGGGGAATCACCGGGGAGCTGTTTTTT CASSTRGGITGELFF
TRBJ2-5 NA TRBV23-1 NA TGCGCCAGCAGTCATAAAGACAAAGAAGAGACCCAGTACTTC CASSHKDKEETQYF
TRBJ2-7 NA TRBV5-1 NA TGCGCCAGCAGCTTGGGAGGCTCGGGCTCCTACGAGCAGTACTTC CASSLGGSGSYEQYF
TRBJ1-1 TRBD1 TRBV18 NA TGTGCCAGCTCATCAACCGGGACAGGGGTAATGAACACTGAAGCTTTCTTT CASSSTGTGVMNTEAFF
TRBJ2-7 TRBD2 TRBV29-1 NA TGCAGCGTTGATAGCGGGAGCCGCAACGAGCAGTACTTC CSVDSGSRNEQYF
TRBJ1-2 TRBD1 TRBV30 once TGTGCCTGGATTCGCGATAGCTGGGACAGGGTCTATGGCTACACCTTC CAWIRDSWDRVYGYTF
TRBJ1-5 TRBD1 TRBV28 NA TGTGCCAGCAGGCCCACAGGGGCTGGACAGCCCCAGCATTTT CASRPTGAGQPQHF
TRBJ2-5 NA TRBV6-6 NA TGTGCCAGCAGTTACTCTGGCGGGGGCGGGGAGACCCAGTACTTC CASSYSGGGGETQYF
TRBJ1-2 NA TRBV4-1 NA TGCGCCAGCAGCCAAGATACGGCAGGGGAGGGCTATGGCTACACCTTC CASSQDTAGEGYGYTF
TRBJ1-4 NA TRBV5-1 NA TGCGCCAGCAGCTTGGCCGGGGAACAAAGGAATGAAAAACTGTTTTTT CASSLAGEQRNEKLFF
TRBJ2-1 TRBD1 TRBV5-6 many TGTGCCAGCAGCCCGCCCCTGGACAGGGGGCGGCAGTTCTTC CASSPPLDRGRQFF
TRBJ1-2 NA TRBV6-2/TRBV6-3 NA TGTGCCAGCAGTTATAGAAGCCGGGGAGGCTATGGCTACACCTTC CASSYRSRGGYGYTF
TRBJ2-7 TRBD1 TRBV6-5 NA TGTGCCAGCAACCGGGACAGGGACTACGAGCAGTACTTC CASNRDRDYEQYF
TRBJ2-3 TRBD2 TRBV14 NA TGTGCCAGCAGCCAACCGAGCGGGAAACTCACAGATACGCAGTATTTT CASSQPSGKLTDTQYF
TRBJ1-1 TRBD1 TRBV29-1 NA TGCAGCGTGGGGACAGGTCGGGTCGAAGCTTTCTTT CSVGTGRVEAFF
TRBJ1-1 NA TRBV19 once TGTGCCAGCTTGGGGCCGACTGAAGCTTTCTTT CASLGPTEAFF
TRBJ2-5 TRBD2 TRBV6-1 once TGTGCCAGCAGTGAATGGGGGGGAGAGACCCAGTACTTC CASSEWGGETQYF
TRBJ2-2 NA TRBV28 NA TGTGCCAGCTATCTGGGAGCGAGAACCGGGGAGCTGTTTTTT CASYLGARTGELFF
TRBJ2-7 NA TRBV30 NA TGTGCCTGGAGTTCCCCGGACAGTACCTACGAGCAGTACTTC CAWSSPDSTYEQYF
TRBJ1-1 NA TRBV11-2 NA TGTGCCAGCACACTTACCCCCTTACCCGCTAAGAACACTGAAGCTTTCTTT CASTLTPLPAKNTEAFF